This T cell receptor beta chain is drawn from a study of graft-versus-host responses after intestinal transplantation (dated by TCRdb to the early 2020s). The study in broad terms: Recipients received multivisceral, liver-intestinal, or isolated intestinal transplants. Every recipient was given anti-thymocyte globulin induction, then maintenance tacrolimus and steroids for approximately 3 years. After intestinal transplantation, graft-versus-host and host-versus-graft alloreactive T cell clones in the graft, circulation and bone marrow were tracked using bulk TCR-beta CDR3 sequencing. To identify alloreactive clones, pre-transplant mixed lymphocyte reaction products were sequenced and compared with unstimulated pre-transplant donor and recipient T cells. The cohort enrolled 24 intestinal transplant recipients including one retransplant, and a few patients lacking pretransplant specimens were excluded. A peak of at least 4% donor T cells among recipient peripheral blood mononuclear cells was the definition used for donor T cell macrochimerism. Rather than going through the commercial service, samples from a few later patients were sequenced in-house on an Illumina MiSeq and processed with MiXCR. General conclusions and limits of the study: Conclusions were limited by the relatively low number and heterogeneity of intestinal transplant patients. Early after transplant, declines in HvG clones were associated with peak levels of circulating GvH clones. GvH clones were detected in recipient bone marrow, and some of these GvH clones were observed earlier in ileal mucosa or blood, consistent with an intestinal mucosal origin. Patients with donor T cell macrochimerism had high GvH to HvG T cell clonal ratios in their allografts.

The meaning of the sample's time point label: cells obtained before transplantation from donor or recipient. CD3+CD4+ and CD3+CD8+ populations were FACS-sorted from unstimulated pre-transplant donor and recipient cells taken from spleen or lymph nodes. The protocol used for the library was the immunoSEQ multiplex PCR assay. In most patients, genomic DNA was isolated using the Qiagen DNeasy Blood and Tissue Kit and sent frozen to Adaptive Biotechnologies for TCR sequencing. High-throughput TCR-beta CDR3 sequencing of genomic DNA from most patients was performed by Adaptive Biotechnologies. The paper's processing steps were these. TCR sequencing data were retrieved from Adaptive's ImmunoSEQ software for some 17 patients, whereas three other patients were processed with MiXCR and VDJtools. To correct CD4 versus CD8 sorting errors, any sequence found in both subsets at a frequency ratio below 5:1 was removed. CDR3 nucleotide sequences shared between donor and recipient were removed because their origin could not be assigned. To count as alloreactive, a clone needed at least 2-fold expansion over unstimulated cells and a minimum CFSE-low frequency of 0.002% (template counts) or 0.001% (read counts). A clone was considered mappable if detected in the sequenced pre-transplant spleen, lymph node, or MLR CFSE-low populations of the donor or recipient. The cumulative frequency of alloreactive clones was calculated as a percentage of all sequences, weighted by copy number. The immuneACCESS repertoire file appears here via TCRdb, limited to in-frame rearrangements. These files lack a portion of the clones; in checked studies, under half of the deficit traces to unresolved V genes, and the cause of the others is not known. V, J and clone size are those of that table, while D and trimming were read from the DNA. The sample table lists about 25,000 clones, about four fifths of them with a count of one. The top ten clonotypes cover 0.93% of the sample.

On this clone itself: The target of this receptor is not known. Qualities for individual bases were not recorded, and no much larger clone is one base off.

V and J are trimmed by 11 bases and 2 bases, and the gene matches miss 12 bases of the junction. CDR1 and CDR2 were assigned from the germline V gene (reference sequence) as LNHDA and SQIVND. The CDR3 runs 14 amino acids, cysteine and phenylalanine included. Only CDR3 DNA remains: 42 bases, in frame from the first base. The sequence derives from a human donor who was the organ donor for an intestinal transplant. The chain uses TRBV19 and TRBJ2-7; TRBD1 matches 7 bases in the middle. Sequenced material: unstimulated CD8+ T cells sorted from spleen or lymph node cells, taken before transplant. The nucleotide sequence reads TGTGCCTCTAAATTGGGGACAGAGACCTACGAGCAGTACTTC. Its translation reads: CASKLGTETYEQYF. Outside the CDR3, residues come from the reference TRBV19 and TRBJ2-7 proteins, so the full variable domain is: DGGITQSPKYLFRKEGQNVTLSCEQNLNHDAMYWYRQDPGQGLRLIYYSQIVNDFQKGDIAEGYSVSREKKESFPLTVTSAQKNPTAFYLCASKLGTETYEQYFGPGTRLTVT.